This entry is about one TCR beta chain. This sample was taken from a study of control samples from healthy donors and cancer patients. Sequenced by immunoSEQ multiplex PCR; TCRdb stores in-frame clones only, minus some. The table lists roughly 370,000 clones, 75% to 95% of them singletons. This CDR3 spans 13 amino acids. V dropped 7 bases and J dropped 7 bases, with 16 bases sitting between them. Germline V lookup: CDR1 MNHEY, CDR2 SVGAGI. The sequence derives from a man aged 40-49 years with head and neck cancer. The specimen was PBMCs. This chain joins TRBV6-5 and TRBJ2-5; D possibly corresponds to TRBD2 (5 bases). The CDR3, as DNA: TGTGCCAGCACCGTAGCGTCTGGGGTGACCCAGTACTTC. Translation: CASTVASGVTQYF.